Listed here is a single TCR beta chain. These data come from a study of shared clonotypes between healthy human individuals. Losses at the gene ends were 4 bases for V and 8 bases for J; bases not matched to a gene: 12. The V gene's germline CDR1 is SGHRS and CDR2 YFSETQ. The CDR3 is 16 amino acids. Assay used: immunoSEQ multiplex PCR; TCRdb lists only in-frame clones, some missing. The profile covers a few million clones, with more than 90% appearing a single time and 0.11% to 0.15% taken by the ten largest. Sequences were obtained from naive CD4+ T cells sorted from blood. Indicated subset: CD45RA+ positively selected. The chain joins TRBV5-1 to TRBJ1-4; 9 bases line up with TRBD1. This TCR was recovered from a man aged 18 to 29 in good health. The CDR3: CASSPQIGQGREKLFF. The CDR3 DNA follows: TGCGCCAGCAGCCCTCAGATTGGACAGGGGAGGGAAAAACTGTTTTTT.